These 3 T cell receptor beta chains were all obtained from the same sample, sequenced in a study of T cell changes during pregnancy in multiple sclerosis. Clones were sequenced by immunoSEQ multiplex PCR, and TCRdb holds only the in-frame ones, with some missing. The data show over 45,000 clones, with more than 85% seen just once and 2% to 2.5% held by the top ten. The source was peripheral blood, collected in the third trimester of pregnancy. All receptors derive from a female donor with multiple sclerosis, enrolled in a pregnancy study.

The count of this clone is one. This chain uses TRBV12-5 with TRBJ1-5; D may be TRBD1 (5 bases). There are 14 residues in the CDR3. Germline V CDR1 and CDR2: LGHNT, FRNRAP. Trimming left V 6 bases short and J 9 bases short, with 18 bases between. The CDR3 DNA sequence: TGTGCTAGTGGCCTTAATGGGGCGGAGGGGCCCCAGCATTTT. It yields the protein CASGLNGAEGPQHF.

This clone has only one observation. The chain has TRBV29-1 and TRBJ1-2; the D is unclear. The CDR3 runs 13 residues. Trimming cost V 3 bases and J 6 bases, with 14 bases left between them. Germline assignment: CDR1 SQVTM and CDR2 ANQGSEA. The CDR3 DNA is TGCAGCGTTGAGCGGGAGACCAGAAATGGCTACACCTTC. This gives the protein CSVERETRNGYTF.

This chain connects TRBV18 to TRBJ2-6, with D perhaps TRBD1 (6 bases). Germline V gene lookup returns CDR1 KGHSH and CDR2 LQKENI. Trimming took off 3 bases at V and 0 bases at J, with 15 bases between the two ends. This CDR3 region has 18 residues. The CDR3 nucleotides are TGTGCCAGCTCACCTTCTCTGGGGGCGAGCTCTGGGGCCAACGTCCTGACTTTC. This translates into CASSPSLGASSGANVLTF.